A selection of T cell receptor beta chains follows, all from one sample in a study of early T cells in non-severe SARS-CoV-2 infection. TCRdb ran MiXCR on the 5' RACE reads and lists one entry per CDR3 protein. The table lists tens of thousands of distinct CDR3 sequences, 6% to 7% of them singletons. What was sequenced was whole blood. The receptor source for this set is an adult who was a healthcare worker with PCR-confirmed SARS-CoV-2 infection or an uninfected control (not recorded which). Both conserved end residues are trimmed from each CDR3. Only part of the rows carry a size: once, few, many, or a class if the clone is expanded.

-,TRBV6-1,15,ASSLRTAVQAKNIQY
many,TRBV19,11,ASRQGNDYGYT
few,TRBV11-2,16,ASSQDPLAGGAYNEQF
many,TRBV6-6,13,ASSYPSGGNQPQH
-,TRBV12-3/TRBV12-4,12,ASRPQGGTGELF
few,TRBV6-2/TRBV6-3,11,ASSQQRAWTQY
few,TRBV3-1,18,ASSQVGELAGGPSYNEQF
many,TRBV7-2,17,ASRLGHLREFATNEKLF
few,TRBV6-1,13,ASSPSHERLNGYT
few,TRBV7-2,16,ASRPPGLAGGSTDTQY
few,TRBV30,11,AWDTGSNQPQH
many,TRBV24-1,13,ATSRGGAAYNEQF
many,TRBV20-1,13,SAPHKGQLNQPQH
few,TRBV5-5,12,ASSLAGFSYEQY
-,TRBV10-3,9,AISANNEQF
-,TRBV25-1,13,ASSEYFGQGDEQF
-,TRBV18,14,ASSPPGGQPGNTIY
few,TRBV12-3/TRBV12-4,13,ASSPHGQVPNEQF
-,TRBV6-5,13,ASSPGTSGGYEQY
many,TRBV6-1,12,ASSEYGAPYEQY
many,TRBV3-1,11,ASSQAINYEQY
many,TRBV24-1,18,ATSDLLLGSGGERSYGYT
many,TRBV18,12,ASSRDRMNSPLH